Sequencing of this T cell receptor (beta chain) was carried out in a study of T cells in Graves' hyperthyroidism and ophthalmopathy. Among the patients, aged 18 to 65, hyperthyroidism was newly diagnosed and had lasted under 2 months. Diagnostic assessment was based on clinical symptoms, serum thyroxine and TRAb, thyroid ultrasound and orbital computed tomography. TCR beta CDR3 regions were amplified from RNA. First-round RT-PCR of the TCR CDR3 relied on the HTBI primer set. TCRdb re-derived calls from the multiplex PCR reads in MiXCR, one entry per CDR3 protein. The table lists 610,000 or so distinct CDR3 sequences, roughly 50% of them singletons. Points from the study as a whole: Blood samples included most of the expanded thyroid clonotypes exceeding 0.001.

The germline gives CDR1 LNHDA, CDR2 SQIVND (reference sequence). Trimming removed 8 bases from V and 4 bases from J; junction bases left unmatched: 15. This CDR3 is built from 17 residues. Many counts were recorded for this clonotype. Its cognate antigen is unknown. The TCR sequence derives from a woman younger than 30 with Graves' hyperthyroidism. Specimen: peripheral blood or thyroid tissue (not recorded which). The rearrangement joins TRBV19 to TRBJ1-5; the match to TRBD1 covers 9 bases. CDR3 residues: CASSALDRGRGNQPQHF. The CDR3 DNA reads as TGTGCCAGTTCCGCCTTGGACAGGGGCAGGGGGAATCAGCCCCAGCATTTT.